This record concerns one TCR beta chain sequence. Its antigen remains unidentified. This CDR3 has 11 residues. CDR1 DFQATT and CDR2 SNEGSKA come from the germline V gene (reference sequence). The source of the sample is a study of monozygotic twins with inflammatory bowel disease. Broader study findings: Fewer shared clonotypes with others were found in IBD patients than in healthy twins, especially with disease activity. Some repertoire variability may stem from patients' differing immunosuppressive treatments.

A 6-nucleotide sample barcode was carried by the UMIs, which template switching added. No DNA is given; TCRdb re-called the 5' RACE reads and lists each CDR3 protein once. The sample has more than 110,000 distinct CDR3 sequences, and its top ten clones hold roughly 1.2%. Blood was drawn at around 2.5 ml per donor. The source is a human donor with ulcerative colitis or Crohn's disease, or a healthy co-twin of an affected twin (not recorded which). The chain employs TRBV20-1 and TRBJ2-5. Sequenced input: blood. The chain's CDR3 is CSASLRETQYF.